This T cell receptor (beta chain) was captured in a study of CD8+ T cells in alopecia areata. Turning to the study itself: Patients given treatment had severity scored by the percentage of scalp area affected.

The study's findings and limits: Many expanded lesional clones persisted in scalp and blood during tofacitinib treatment. Against the mouse data, patients shared TCRs less clearly, possibly for HLA reasons.

V trimming: 5 bases; J trimming: 7 bases; junction bases outside the gene matches: 7. The germline CDR1 and CDR2 sequences are MNHEY and SMNVEV (reference sequence). The CDR3 is 14 residues long. This clone was detected once. Its antigen is as yet unknown. Isolated RNA was reverse transcribed into cDNA used as the sequencing template. Assay: immunoSEQ multiplex PCR; the TCRdb copy retains only in-frame clones and omits some. The top ten clones hold over 12% of a sample with around 160,000 clones, approximately 62% of them seen once. Treatment described: oral pan-JAK inhibitor, 5-10 mg twice daily. Sample: CD4+ T cells sorted from blood, taken at week 24, from a patient treated with tofacitinib. The gene calls are TRBV27 and TRBJ1-2; 10 bases line up with TRBD1. The receptor comes from a human donor with alopecia areata. The CDR3 DNA reads TGTGCCAGCAGTCCGGGACAGGGGAGGATTGGCTACACCTTC. Translated: CASSPGQGRIGYTF.